The 22 T cell receptor beta chains listed next were all sequenced from one sample in a study of T cell clonality in common variable immunodeficiency. Antigens of these TCRs are unknown. Study-level findings and limits: Fewer deletions and N-nucleotide insertions were reportedly seen in common variable immunodeficiency TCR beta sequences.

The method was immunoSEQ multiplex PCR; TCRdb's version includes in-frame clones alone and lacks a portion of them. The data show 15,000 to 25,000 clones, none appearing only once, with approximately 2.5% held by the ten largest. The source material was peripheral blood mononuclear cells. These receptors all stem from a human donor with common variable immunodeficiency.

This clone has a count of ten or more. From the germline J gene comes the end of the CDR3, since the read stops 3 residues before it. The V gene is TRBV20-1, the J gene TRBJ1-1; maybe TRBD1 (6 bases). The CDR3 is 12 residues long. Per the germline V gene, CDR1 is DFQATT and CDR2 is SNEGSKA (reference sequence). CDR3 loop: CSARGDRREAFF. The CDR3 DNA, read in part, is TGCAGTGCTAGGGGTGACAGGCGGGAA.

This clone occurred many times. The read stops 3 residues short of the end of the CDR3; the missing end is completed from the germline J gene. This sample includes further DNA sequences coding for the same CDR3. This chain links TRBV28 with TRBJ2-1, with D maybe TRBD2 (5 bases). The CDR3 totals 15 residues. The ends were cut back, 5 bases at V and 8 bases at J, with 19 bases in the middle. Germline assignment: CDR1 MDHEN and CDR2 SYDVKM. CDR3 amino acids: CASSPSSSGSDEQFF. Partial CDR3 DNA: TGTGCCAGCAGTCCCTCTTCGAGCGGTAGCGATGAG. The entire variable domain, with the rest obtained from reference TRBV28 and TRBJ2-1, is as follows: DVKVTQSSRYLVKRTGEKVFLECVQDMDHENMFWYRQDPGLGLRLIYFSYDVKMKEKGDIPEGYSVSREKKERFSLILESASTNQTSMYLCASSPSSSGSDEQFFGPGTRLTVL.

This clone is deemed medium-sized. The CDR3 goes on 3 residues after the read ends, and that part is filled in from the germline J gene. This sequence joins TRBV11-3 and TRBJ2-5; 8 bases line up with TRBD1. V trimming: 5 bases; J trimming: 1 base; junction bases outside the gene matches: 3. CDR1 is SGHNT and CDR2 is YENEEA in the germline V gene. This CDR3 region has 14 residues. Incomplete CDR3 DNA: TGTGCCAGCAGCCGAGACAGGGGCCAAGAGACC. This codes for CASSRDRGQET. The whole CDR3 protein is CASSRDRGQETQYF. The whole variable domain, remainder taken from reference TRBV11-3 and TRBJ2-5, is EAGVVQSPRYKIIEKKQPVAFWCNPISGHNTLYWYLQNLGQGPELLIRYENEEAVDDSQLPKDRFSAERLKGVDSTLKIQPAELGDSAVYLCASSRDRGQETQYFGPGTRLLVL.

This clone showed up many times. Sequencing ends 3 residues short of the CDR3 end; the germline J gene provides the rest. This chain joins TRBV6-2 or TRBV6-3 and TRBJ2-1, with 8 bases fitting TRBD2. The germline gives CDR1 MNHEY, CDR2 SVGEGT. This CDR3 has 15 amino acids. V was clipped by 6 bases and J by 0 bases; unmatched bases: 4. Incomplete CDR3 DNA: TGTGCCAGCAGGCCCAGCGGGAGCTCCTACAATGAG. This translates into CASRPSGSSYNE. The full CDR3 sequence reads CASRPSGSSYNEQFF.

This clone came up many times. The read comes to an end 3 residues before the CDR3 does, leaving the germline J gene to fill in the end. The rearrangement links TRBV9 to TRBJ1-2; D is perhaps TRBD1 (5 bases). The CDR3 is 14 residues long. The ends were cut back, 0 bases at V and 7 bases at J, with 13 bases in the middle. Looked up from germline, CDR1 is SGDLS and CDR2 is YYNGEE. CDR3 bases read: TGTGCCAGCAGCGTAGCCCCAGAGGGGTCTGGC. Amino acids: CASSVAPEGSG. The complete CDR3 sequence is CASSVAPEGSGYTF. Full variable domain (rest looked up from reference TRBV9 and TRBJ1-2): DSGVTQTPKHLITATGQRVTLRCSPRSGDLSVYWYQQSLDQGLQFLIQYYNGEERAKGNILERFSAQQFPDLHSELNLSSLELGDSALYFCASSVAPEGSGYTFGSGTRLTVV.

This clone was observed many times. The read is 3 residues too short to cover the CDR3 end, so that end is filled in from the germline J gene. The chain joins TRBV9 to TRBJ2-3; 10 bases align to TRBD2. Germline V gene data show CDR1 as SGDLS and CDR2 as YYNGEE. The CDR3 totals 17 residues. V was clipped by 0 bases and J by 2 bases; unmatched bases: 6. The CDR3 DNA, read in part, is TGTGCCAGCAGCGTAGGTGGGACTAGCGCTCTCACAGATACG. Encoded protein: CASSVGGTSALTDT. From start to end, the CDR3 is CASSVGGTSALTDTQYF.

Of note for this clone: Coverage ceases 3 residues before the CDR3 finishes, and the germline J gene fills in the end. This chain joins TRBV20-1 and TRBJ1-2; TRBD1 matches at 7 bases. The CDR3 is made up of 14 amino acids. Germline V gene data show CDR1 as DFQATT and CDR2 as SNEGSKA (reference sequence). V lost 2 bases and J lost 2; bases outside the gene matches: 5. CDR3 sequence: CSARIGGSNYGYTF. Partial CDR3 DNA: TGCAGTGCTAGAATAGGGGGCTCCAACTATGGC.

This clone has at least ten counts. Coverage ceases 3 residues before the CDR3 finishes, and the germline J gene fills in the end. The chain couples TRBV9 to TRBJ1-2; tentative D call: TRBD1 (5 bases). This CDR3 spans 15 amino acids. Germline CDR1 and CDR2: SGDLS and YYNGEE. The V end lost 4 bases, the J end lost 3 bases, and 16 bases lay between the germline ends. Incomplete CDR3 DNA: TGTGCCAGCAGCACCCAAGCGGGACTCGACTATGGC. This gives the protein CASSTQAGLDYG. The complete CDR3 reads CASSTQAGLDYGYTF.

This clone was counted many times. The CDR3 bases that were read are TGTGCCAGCGTCACATTAGGGGGCACTGAA. The encoded protein is CASVTLGGTE. The complete CDR3 sequence is CASVTLGGTEAFF. The rearrangement uses TRBV18 and TRBJ1-1; perhaps TRBD1 as D (6 bases). The read ends 3 residues shy of where the CDR3 ends; the end is completed using the germline J gene. The CDR3 runs to 13 residues. V lost 8 bases and J 4 bases, leaving 14 bases between the germline ends. CDR1 and CDR2 (germline): KGHSH, LQKENI.

About this clone: The CDR3 end is not reached by the read, which stops 3 residues before it; the germline J gene fills it in. The chain uses TRBV19 and TRBJ2-7; D is undetermined. Trimming removed 2 bases from V and 6 bases from J, with 11 bases in between. The germline V gene has CDR1 LNHDA and CDR2 SQIVND (reference sequence). The CDR3 runs to 13 residues. The CDR3 reads CASSITHPGEQYF. CDR3 DNA, as far as it was read: TGTGCCAGTAGTATAACCCACCCCGGCGAG.

This clone was counted only a few times. The read terminates 3 residues before the CDR3 end, so the remaining end is supplied by the germline J gene. The chain couples TRBV5-5 to TRBJ2-5; 15 bases fit TRBD2. The CDR3 has 15 residues. Germline assignment: CDR1 SGHKS and CDR2 YYEKEE (reference sequence). Trimming removed 5 bases from V and 5 bases from J; junction bases left unmatched: 4. CDR3 bases read: TGTGCCAGCAGATCAGGACTAGCGGGAGGGGAGACC. This translates into CASRSGLAGGET. The full CDR3 is CASRSGLAGGETQYF.

Turning to this clone: The DNA ends 3 residues before the CDR3 does, and the rest of the CDR3 is filled in from the germline J gene. This chain joins TRBV7-6 and TRBJ2-1; TRBD2 aligns across 9 bases. Germline trimming cut 1 base from V and 1 base from J; bases unmatched to any gene: 5. CDR3 size: 17 residues. The germline CDR1 and CDR2 sequences are SGHVS and FNYEAQ. CDR3 in amino acids: CASSLGALAGSYNEQFF. The part of the CDR3 DNA that was read is TGTGCCAGCAGCTTAGGGGCGCTAGCGGGGTCCTACAATGAG. The full variable domain, in which reference TRBV7-6 and TRBJ2-1 provide the parts outside the CDR3, is GAGVSQSPRYKVTKRGQDVALRCDPISGHVSLYWYRQALGQGPEFLTYFNYEAQQDKSGLPNDRFSAERPEGSISTLTIQRTEQRDSAMYRCASSLGALAGSYNEQFFGPGTRLTVL.

Concerning this clone itself: Germline is not matched at one junction end, which may reflect a read error. The read terminates 3 residues ahead of where the CDR3 ends, so the germline J gene completes it. The chain has TRBV5-1 and TRBJ2-7; D might be TRBD2 (6 bases). Germline V gene data show CDR1 as SGHRS and CDR2 as YFSETQ. The CDR3 contains 20 residues. This CDR3 reads CASRLRMGTQNPYFSYEQYF. The part of the CDR3 DNA that was read is TGCGCCAGCCGCTTAAGGATGGGGACTCAGAACCCTTACTTCTCCTACGAG.

This clone was seen ten or more times. The CDR3 extends 3 residues past the end of the read, so its final part is completed from the germline J gene. The V call is TRBV30, the J call TRBJ2-1; tentative D call: TRBD2 (6 bases). The length of the CDR3 is 15 residues. The germline V gene encodes CDR1 GTSNPN and CDR2 SVGIG (reference sequence). Trimming pared 2 bases from V and 1 base from J, leaving 12 bases between. The CDR3 bases that were read are TGTGCCTGGAGTCCTACTAGCCCGTCCTACAATGAG. This translates into CAWSPTSPSYNE. The whole CDR3 is CAWSPTSPSYNEQFF.

This clone counts as medium-sized. The CDR3 is cut off 3 residues early in the read; its end comes from the germline J gene. The genes are TRBV20-1 and TRBJ1-1; D is undetermined. The CDR3 extends over 13 amino acids. Germline V gives CDR1 DFQATT, CDR2 SNEGSKA (reference sequence). Trimming took off 3 bases at V and 5 bases at J, with 13 bases between the two ends. The covered CDR3 bases are TGCAGTGCTAGTTGGGTGCGGGGTACTGAA. Its protein is CSASWVRGTE. The whole CDR3 protein reads CSASWVRGTEAFF.

The table lists this clone with a few counts. Read coverage stops 3 residues before the CDR3 terminus; the germline J gene supplies the remainder. The genes are TRBV7-7 and TRBJ2-5; 11 bases are shared with TRBD2. CDR3 length: 16 residues. Germline V CDR1 and CDR2: SSHAT, FNYEAQ (reference sequence). Unmatched junction bases numbered 8, after V lost 3 bases and J lost 5 bases. CDR3 bases read: TGTGCCAGCAGCTTCCCACTAGCGGGAGCGGGGGAGACC. Amino acid sequence: CASSFPLAGAGET. The full CDR3 protein reads CASSFPLAGAGETQYF.

This clone was observed at least ten times. The CDR3 DNA, read in part, is TGTGCCAGCAGTGAGCTGGGCTGGAACGAGGGGAACACTGAA. Its protein is CASSELGWNEGNTE. The full CDR3 sequence reads CASSELGWNEGNTEAFF. This rearrangement joins TRBV2 to TRBJ1-1; no clear D gene. The sequence runs out 3 residues before the end of the CDR3; the remainder is reconstructed from the germline J gene. Per germline, CDR1 SNHLY and CDR2 FYNNEI. The V end lost 3 bases, the J end lost 1 base, and 18 bases lay between the germline ends. The CDR3 has 17 amino acids.

For this clone: At one end the junction does not follow the germline gene, possibly because of a read error. The read comes to an end 3 residues before the CDR3 does, leaving the germline J gene to fill in the end. The chain has TRBV7-9 and TRBJ1-4; 8 bases match TRBD1. Germline V lookup: CDR1 SEHNR, CDR2 FQNEAQ (reference sequence). The CDR3 loop spans 14 amino acids. The sequenced part of the CDR3 DNA is TGTTCCAGCAGCCGGACAGGGACTAATGAAAAA. Amino acid sequence: CSSSRTGTNEK. The CDR3 reads in full as CSSSRTGTNEKLFF.

With regard to this clone: The CDR3 extends 3 residues past the end of the read, so its final part is completed from the germline J gene. The V and J genes are TRBV6-1 and TRBJ2-1; 14 bases are a match to TRBD2. Trimming took 4 bases from V and 4 from J; bases not matched to a gene: 3. The CDR3 loop spans 16 amino acids. Per germline, CDR1 MNHNS and CDR2 SASEGT. The sequenced CDR3 bases are TGTGCCAGCAGTGGGACTAGCGGGAGGAAGTACAATGAG. Its translation: CASSGTSGRKYNE. The entire CDR3 is CASSGTSGRKYNEQFF.

Comments on this clone: The read comes to an end 3 residues before the CDR3 does, leaving the germline J gene to fill in the end. V and J are TRBV2 and TRBJ2-7; TRBD1 might be the D (6 bases). The CDR3 has 14 residues. CDR1 and CDR2 from the germline V gene are SNHLY and FYNNEI. Trimming removed 6 bases from V and 2 bases from J, with 14 bases in between. The sequenced CDR3 bases are TGTGCCAGCAGCTCAGATTCAGGGGCCTACGAG. Its protein is CASSSDSGAYE. The full CDR3 is CASSSDSGAYEQYF.

This clone was recorded at least ten times. The DNA ends 3 residues before the CDR3 does, and the rest of the CDR3 is filled in from the germline J gene. The chain links TRBV20-1 to TRBJ2-2, with 11 bases lining up with TRBD2. Germline V gives CDR1 DFQATT, CDR2 SNEGSKA (reference sequence). J lost 3 bases, V lost 6 bases, and 6 bases had no gene match. The CDR3 contains 15 residues. CDR3 bases read: TGCAGTGCCCGACTAGCGGGATCACACACCGGGGAG. As protein: CSARLAGSHTGE. The CDR3 reads in full as CSARLAGSHTGELFF.

This clone was seen repeatedly, ten times or more. The read terminates 3 residues before the CDR3 end, so the remaining end is supplied by the germline J gene. The genes are TRBV7-9 and TRBJ2-2; TRBD1 might be the D (6 bases). Per germline, CDR1 SEHNR and CDR2 FQNEAQ (reference sequence). Trimming took off 4 bases at V and 3 bases at J, with 9 bases between the two ends. This CDR3 is built from 14 residues. CDR3 region: CASSSNRDTGELFF. The covered CDR3 bases are TGTGCCAGCAGCTCCAACAGGGACACCGGGGAG.